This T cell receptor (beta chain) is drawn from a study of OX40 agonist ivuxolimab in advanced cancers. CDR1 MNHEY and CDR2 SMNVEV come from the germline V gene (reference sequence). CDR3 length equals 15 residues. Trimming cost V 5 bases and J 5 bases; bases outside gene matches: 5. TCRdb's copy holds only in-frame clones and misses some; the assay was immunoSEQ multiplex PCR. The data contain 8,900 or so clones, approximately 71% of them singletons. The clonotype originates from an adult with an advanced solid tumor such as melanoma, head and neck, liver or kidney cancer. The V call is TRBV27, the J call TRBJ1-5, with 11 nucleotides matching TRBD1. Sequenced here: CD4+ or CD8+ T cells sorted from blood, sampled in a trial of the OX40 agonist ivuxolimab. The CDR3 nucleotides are TGTGCCAGCAGTCCGCGGGACAGGGGGTATCAGCCCCAGCATTTT. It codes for CASSPRDRGYQPQHF.